This TCR beta chain originates from a study of beta chain features in type 1 diabetes. Germline V gene lookup returns CDR1 SGDLS and CDR2 YYNGEE. This CDR3 region has 11 residues. Between the trimmed V and J ends, which lost 2 bases and 5 bases, there was a span of 2 bases. Study observations and caveats: There was a moderate but significant shortening of TCRB CDR3s in all four CD4+ subsets of Type 1 diabetes patients. VDJ junctions from patients with type 1 diabetes contained fewer insertions and more deletions.

On this clone itself: The antigen remains undetermined.

Reverse transcription of all isolated RNA meant that expressed TCRB transcripts were sequenced. Clones were read by immunoSEQ multiplex PCR, and TCRdb kept only the in-frame ones, dropping some. The data contain more than 550,000 clones, around 15% of them singletons. In total, each donor contributed a single heparinised blood draw that averaged about 120 mL. This chain joins TRBV9 and TRBJ1-5, with D hard to call. The source is a man aged 18-30 years with type 1 diabetes. The sequencing sample was made of naive CD4+ T cells from blood. The CDR3 loop is CASSVYQPQHF. The CDR3 DNA reads TGTGCCAGCAGCGTTTATCAGCCCCAGCATTTT.